Included here is one T cell receptor (beta chain) sequence, with context. The CDR3 sequence is 14 residues long. From germline, CDR1 is MNHNS and CDR2 SASEGT. Trimming pared 3 bases from V and 1 base from J, leaving 6 bases between. The data were obtained in a study of blood T cell repertoires in COVID-19. For the study at large: The United States, Italy and Spain were the sources of the acute and convalescent COVID-19 samples. T cells, B-cell-depleted T cells, or PBMCs provided the cDNA or gDNA that served as material.

Sequencing used immunoSEQ multiplex PCR; TCRdb keeps in-frame clones, though not all of them. Of about 130,000 clones in the sample, less than 85% were seen once. Sequenced sample: peripheral blood. This chain joins TRBV6-1 and TRBJ2-2; no definite D call. The source of this sequence is a woman aged 60 to 75 with acute or convalescent COVID-19. Here the CDR3 DNA reads TGTGCCAGCAGTGAGACAAGGAACACCGGGGAGCTGTTTTTT. It translates to CASSETRNTGELFF.